This TCR beta chain originates from a study of T-cell reconstitution after alpha-beta-depleted transplantation in children. TCRbeta library preparation incorporated unique molecular identifiers. MiXCR was run by TCRdb on the PCR reads, yielding one entry per CDR3 protein. The sample includes hundreds of thousands of distinct CDR3 sequences, about an eighth seen only once; the top ten take 2.2%. This clonotype was counted only a few times. As yet, its antigen is unknown. Study-level points and caveats: The origin of alpha-beta T cells about two months after transplant was reportedly several hundred expanded graft clones.

The CDR3 is made up of 16 amino acids. The germline gives CDR1 DFQATT, CDR2 SNEGSKA (reference sequence). With 0 bases clipped from V and 6 bases from J, the junction kept 11 bases outside the gene matches. The sample consisted of PBMCs, mostly from graft donor cells, taken 360 days after TCRalphabeta/CD19-depleted stem cell transplant. This sequence originates from a male patient under 18 who had a stem cell transplant for acute myeloid leukemia, so the T cells may come from the graft donor. This rearrangement joins TRBV20-1 to TRBJ2-3, with 8 bases aligning to TRBD2. The CDR3 sequence is CSARDVGSGNRDTQYF. In DNA, the CDR3 is TGCAGTGCTAGAGATGTTGGTAGCGGGAATCGTGATACGCAGTATTTT.